This T cell receptor beta chain was recorded in a study of CD8+ T cells in alopecia areata. About the study: Those treated were given oral tofacitinib at 5 to 10 mg twice daily. Scoring of severity for treated patients was based on percentage of affected scalp area.

CDR1 and CDR2 (germline): SGDLS, YYNGEE. This CDR3 contains 14 residues. V was cut by 3 bases and J by 7 bases, with 16 bases left in between. Treatment given: oral pan-JAK inhibitor, 5-10 mg twice daily. RNA was isolated and reverse transcribed to cDNA, the sequencing template. This table comes from immunoSEQ multiplex PCR, and its TCRdb copy is limited to in-frame clones, with some not included. This table has 200,000 to 250,000 clones, roughly 56% appearing once. Sequencing used CD4+ T cells sorted from blood, obtained at week 4, from a patient treated with tofacitinib. The clonotype comes from a human donor with alopecia areata. The rearrangement uses TRBV9 and TRBJ1-2; tentatively, D is TRBD1 (5 bases). CDR3 in DNA: TGTGCCAGCAGCGCGGGGACCCCCGGAAGTGGCTACACCTTC. It encodes CASSAGTPGSGYTF. The full variable domain, completed using reference TRBV9 and TRBJ1-2, is DSGVTQTPKHLITATGQRVTLRCSPRSGDLSVYWYQQSLDQGLQFLIQYYNGEERAKGNILERFSAQQFPDLHSELNLSSLELGDSALYFCASSAGTPGSGYTFGSGTRLTVV.